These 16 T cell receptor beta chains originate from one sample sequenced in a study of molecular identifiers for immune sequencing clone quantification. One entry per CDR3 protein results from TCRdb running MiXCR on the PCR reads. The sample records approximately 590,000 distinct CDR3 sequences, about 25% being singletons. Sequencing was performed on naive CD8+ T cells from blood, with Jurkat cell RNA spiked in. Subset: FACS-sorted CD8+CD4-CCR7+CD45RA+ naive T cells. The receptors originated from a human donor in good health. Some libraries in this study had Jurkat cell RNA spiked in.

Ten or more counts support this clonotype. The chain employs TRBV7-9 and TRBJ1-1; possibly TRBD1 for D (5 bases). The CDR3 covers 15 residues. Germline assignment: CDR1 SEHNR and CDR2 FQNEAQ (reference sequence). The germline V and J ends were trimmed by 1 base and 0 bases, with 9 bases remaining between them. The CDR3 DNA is TGTGCCAGCAGCTTAGAGGCAGGGTTGAACACTGAAGCTTTCTTT. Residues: CASSLEAGLNTEAFF.

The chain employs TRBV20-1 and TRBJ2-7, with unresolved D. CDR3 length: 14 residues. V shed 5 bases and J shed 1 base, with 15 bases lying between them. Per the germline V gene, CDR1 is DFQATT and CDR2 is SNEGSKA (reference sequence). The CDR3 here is CSARSQDTSYEQYF. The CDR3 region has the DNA TGCAGTGCTCGAAGTCAGGATACTTCCTACGAGCAGTACTTC.

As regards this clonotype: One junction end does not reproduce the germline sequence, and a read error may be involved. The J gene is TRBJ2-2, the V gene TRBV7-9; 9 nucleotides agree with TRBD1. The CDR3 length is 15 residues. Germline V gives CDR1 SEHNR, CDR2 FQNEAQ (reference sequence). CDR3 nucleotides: TGTGCCAGCAGCTTTCCGGGACAGGGCTTCCGGGAGCAGTTTTTT. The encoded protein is CASSFPGQGFREQFF.

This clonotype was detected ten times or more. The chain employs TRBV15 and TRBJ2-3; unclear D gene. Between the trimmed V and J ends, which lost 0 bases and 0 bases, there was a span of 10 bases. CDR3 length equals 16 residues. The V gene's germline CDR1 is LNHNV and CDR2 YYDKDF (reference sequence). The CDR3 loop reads CATSRDISTSTDTQYF. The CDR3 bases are TGTGCCACCAGCAGAGATATTAGCACAAGCACAGATACGCAGTATTTT.

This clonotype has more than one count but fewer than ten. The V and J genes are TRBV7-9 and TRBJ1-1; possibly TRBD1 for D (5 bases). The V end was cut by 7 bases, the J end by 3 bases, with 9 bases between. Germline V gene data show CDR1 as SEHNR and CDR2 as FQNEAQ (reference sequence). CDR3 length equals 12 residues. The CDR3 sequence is CASTTGYTEAFF. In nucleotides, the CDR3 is TGTGCCAGCACCACAGGTTACACTGAAGCTTTCTTT.

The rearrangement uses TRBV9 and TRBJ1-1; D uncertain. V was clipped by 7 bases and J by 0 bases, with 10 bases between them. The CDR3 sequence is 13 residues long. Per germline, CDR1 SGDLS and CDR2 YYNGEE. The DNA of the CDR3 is TGTGCCAGCCAGCAAGTAGTGAACACTGAAGCTTTCTTT. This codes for CASQQVVNTEAFF.

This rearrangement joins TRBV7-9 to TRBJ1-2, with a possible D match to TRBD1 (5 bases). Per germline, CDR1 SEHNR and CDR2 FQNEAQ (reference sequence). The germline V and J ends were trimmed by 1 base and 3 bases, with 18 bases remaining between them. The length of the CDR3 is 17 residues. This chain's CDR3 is CASSLVDVRAEDYGYTF. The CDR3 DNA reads TGTGCCAGCAGCTTAGTGGATGTCAGGGCAGAAGACTATGGCTACACCTTC.

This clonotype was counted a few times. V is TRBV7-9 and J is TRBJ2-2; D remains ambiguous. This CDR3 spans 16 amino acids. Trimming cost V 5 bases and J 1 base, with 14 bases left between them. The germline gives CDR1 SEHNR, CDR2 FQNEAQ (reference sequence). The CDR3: CASSELQPGNTGELFF. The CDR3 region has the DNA TGTGCCAGCAGCGAGTTACAGCCAGGGAACACCGGGGAGCTGTTTTTT.

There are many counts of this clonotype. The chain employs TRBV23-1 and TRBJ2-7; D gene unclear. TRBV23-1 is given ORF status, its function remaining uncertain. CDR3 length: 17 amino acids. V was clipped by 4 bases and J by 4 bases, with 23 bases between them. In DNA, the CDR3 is TGCGCCAGCAGTCGAAGACCGGGCCCTCAAATCGAATACGAGCAGTACTTC. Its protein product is CASSRRPGPQIEYEQYF.

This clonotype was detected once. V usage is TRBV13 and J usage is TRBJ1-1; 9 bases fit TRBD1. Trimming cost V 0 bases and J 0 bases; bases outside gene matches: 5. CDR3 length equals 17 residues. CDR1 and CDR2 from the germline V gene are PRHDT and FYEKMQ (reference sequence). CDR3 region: CASSLGRTGALNTEAFF. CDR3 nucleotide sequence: TGTGCCAGCAGCTTAGGCCGGACAGGGGCACTGAACACTGAAGCTTTCTTT.

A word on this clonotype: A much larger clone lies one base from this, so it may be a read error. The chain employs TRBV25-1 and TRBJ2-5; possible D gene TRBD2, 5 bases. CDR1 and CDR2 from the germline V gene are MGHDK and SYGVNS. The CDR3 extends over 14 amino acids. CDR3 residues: CASSPEPGWETKYF. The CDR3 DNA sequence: TGTGCCAGCAGTCCAGAACCTGGTTGGGAGACCAAGTACTTC.

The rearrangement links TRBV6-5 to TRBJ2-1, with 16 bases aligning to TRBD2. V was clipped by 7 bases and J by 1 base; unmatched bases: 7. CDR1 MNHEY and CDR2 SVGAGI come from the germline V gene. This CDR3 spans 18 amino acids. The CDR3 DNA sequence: TGTGCCAGCACCCCGGGACTAGCGGGGGGGCCTTCCTACAATGAGCAGTTCTTC. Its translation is CASTPGLAGGPSYNEQFF.

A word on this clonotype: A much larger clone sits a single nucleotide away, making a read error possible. CDR3 in amino acids: CATCDFGLAGEEDTQYF. The CDR3 coding sequence is TGTGCCACCTGTGATTTCGGACTAGCGGGAGAGGAAGATACGCAGTATTTT. The V call is TRBV24-1, the J call TRBJ2-3; 13 nucleotides agree with TRBD2. The V gene's germline CDR1 is KGHDR and CDR2 SFDVKD. The CDR3 has 17 amino acids.

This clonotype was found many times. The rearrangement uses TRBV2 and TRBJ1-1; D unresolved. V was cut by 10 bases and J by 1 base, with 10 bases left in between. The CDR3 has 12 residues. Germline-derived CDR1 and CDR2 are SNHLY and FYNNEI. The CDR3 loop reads CANSTANTEAFF. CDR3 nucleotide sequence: TGTGCCAACTCGACGGCGAACACTGAAGCTTTCTTT.

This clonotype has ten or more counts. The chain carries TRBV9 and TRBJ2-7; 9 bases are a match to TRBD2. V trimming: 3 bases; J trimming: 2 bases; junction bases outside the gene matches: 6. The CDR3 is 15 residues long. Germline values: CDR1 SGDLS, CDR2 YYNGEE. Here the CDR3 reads CASSGGLADAYEQYF. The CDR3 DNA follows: TGTGCCAGCAGCGGGGGACTAGCCGATGCCTACGAGCAGTACTTC.

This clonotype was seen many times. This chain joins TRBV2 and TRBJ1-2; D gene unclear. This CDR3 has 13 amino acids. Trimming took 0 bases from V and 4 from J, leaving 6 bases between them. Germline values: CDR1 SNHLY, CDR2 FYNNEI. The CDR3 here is CASSEAPGYGYTF. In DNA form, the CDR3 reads TGTGCCAGCAGTGAAGCCCCAGGCTATGGCTACACCTTC.